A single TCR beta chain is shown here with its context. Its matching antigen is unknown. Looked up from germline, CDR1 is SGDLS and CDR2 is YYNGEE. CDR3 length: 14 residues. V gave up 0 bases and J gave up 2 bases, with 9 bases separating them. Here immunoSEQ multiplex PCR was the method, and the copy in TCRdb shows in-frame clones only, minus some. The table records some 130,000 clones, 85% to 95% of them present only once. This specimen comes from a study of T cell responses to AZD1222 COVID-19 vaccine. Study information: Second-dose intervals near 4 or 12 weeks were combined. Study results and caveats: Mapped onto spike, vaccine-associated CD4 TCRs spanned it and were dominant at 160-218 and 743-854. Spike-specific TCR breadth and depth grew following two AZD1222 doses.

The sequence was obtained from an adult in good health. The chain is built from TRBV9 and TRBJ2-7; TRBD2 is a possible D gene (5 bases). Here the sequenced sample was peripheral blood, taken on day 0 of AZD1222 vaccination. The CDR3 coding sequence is TGTGCCAGCAGCGTAGAGGGAGAACCCTACGAGCAGTACTTC. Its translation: CASSVEGEPYEQYF.